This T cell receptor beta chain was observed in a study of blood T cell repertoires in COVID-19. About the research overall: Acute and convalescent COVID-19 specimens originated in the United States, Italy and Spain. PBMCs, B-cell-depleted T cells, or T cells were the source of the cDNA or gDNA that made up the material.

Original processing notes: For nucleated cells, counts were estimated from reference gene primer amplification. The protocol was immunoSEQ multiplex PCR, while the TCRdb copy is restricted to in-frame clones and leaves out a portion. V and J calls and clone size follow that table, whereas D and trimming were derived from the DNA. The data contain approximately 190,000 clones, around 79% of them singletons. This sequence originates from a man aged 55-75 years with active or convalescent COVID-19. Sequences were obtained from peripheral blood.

CDR3 loop: CASSVVAHFADTQYF. CDR3 DNA: TGTGCCAGCAGCGTAGTAGCACATTTCGCAGATACGCAGTATTTT. The rearrangement links TRBV9 to TRBJ2-3; D is ambiguous. Trimming removed 0 bases from V and 4 bases from J, with 12 bases in between. This CDR3 has 15 amino acids. From germline, CDR1 is SGDLS and CDR2 YYNGEE.